The 20 T cell receptor beta chains below come from one sample, sequenced in a study of blood T cell repertoires in COVID-19 (dated by TCRdb to the early 2020s). Preparation of the library involved the immunoSEQ multiplex PCR assay. This is the immuneACCESS table as TCRdb keeps it, with only in-frame sequences that have V and J called. A part of the clones is gone; compared with another copy, unresolved V genes explain less than half, and the rest is unexplained. A total of 85,000 to 95,000 clones appear in this sample, roughly 89% of them only once. The ten largest clones capture about 5.2% of the sample. Sequenced material: peripheral blood. The origin of the receptors is a woman older than 75 with active COVID-19.

This chain joins TRBV28 and TRBJ2-3; TRBD2 might be the D (5 bases). The CDR3 is 14 residues long. Trimming stripped 9 bases from V and 5 bases from J, with 18 bases between. Germline V CDR1 and CDR2: MDHEN, SYDVKM. DNA of the CDR3: TGTGCCAGTGCGGAAGAAAGCGGCCAAGATACGCAGTATTTT. Translating it yields CASAEESGQDTQYF.

This rearrangement joins TRBV2 to TRBJ1-1, with 11 bases fitting TRBD1. Per the germline V gene, CDR1 is SNHLY and CDR2 is FYNNEI. Losses at the gene ends were 6 bases for V and 4 bases for J; bases not matched to a gene: 4. This CDR3 has 14 residues. The CDR3 reads CASRRGTGGTEAFF. The CDR3 nucleotides are TGTGCCAGCAGGCGAGGGACAGGGGGCACTGAAGCTTTCTTT.

The count of this clone is one. The rearrangement joins TRBV7-2 to TRBJ2-7; D unclear. This CDR3 region has 12 residues. V lost 5 bases and J 0 bases, leaving 5 bases between the germline ends. Germline loops: CDR1 SGHTA, CDR2 FQGNSA. The chain's CDR3 is CASSPTSYEQYF. The CDR3 coding sequence is TGTGCCAGCAGCCCTACCTCCTACGAGCAGTACTTC.

The rearrangement links TRBV4-1 to TRBJ2-1; the match to TRBD2 covers 7 bases. CDR3 length: 15 amino acids. V lost 3 bases and J lost 6; bases outside the gene matches: 8. Germline values: CDR1 MGHRA, CDR2 YSYEKL. The CDR3 loop reads CASSHTGTGGNEQFF. In DNA form, the CDR3 reads TGCGCCAGCAGCCACACCGGGACGGGAGGCAATGAGCAGTTCTTC.

This chain links TRBV7-3 with TRBJ2-5, with TRBD1 matching 12 bases. The CDR3 spans 15 residues. With 5 bases clipped from V and 5 bases from J, the junction kept 6 bases outside the gene matches. Germline V gene lookup returns CDR1 SGHTA and CDR2 FQGTGA. The CDR3, as DNA: TGTGCCAGCAGCCTCGGGACAGGGGGCCCCGAGACCCAGTACTTC. This gives the protein CASSLGTGGPETQYF. Variable domain in full (rest from reference TRBV7-3 and TRBJ2-5): GAGVSQTPSNKVTEKGKYVELRCDPISGHTALYWYRQSLGQGPEFLIYFQGTGAADDSGLPNDRFFAVRPEGSVSTLKIQRTERGDSAVYLCASSLGTGGPETQYFGPGTRLLVL.

The V gene is TRBV5-1, the J gene TRBJ2-1; no definite D call. The V gene lost 1 base and the J gene lost 7 bases, with 9 bases spanning the gap. The germline CDR1 and CDR2 sequences are SGHRS and YFSETQ. This CDR3 has 13 residues. The CDR3 reads CASSLLPENEQFF. For the CDR3, the DNA is TGCGCCAGCAGCTTGTTGCCAGAAAATGAGCAGTTCTTC.

This chain connects TRBV12-3 or TRBV12-4 to TRBJ1-2; D not resolved. V dropped 3 bases and J dropped 4 bases, with 9 bases sitting between them. The CDR3 runs 13 residues. CDR3 sequence: CASSLRGSYGYTF. The CDR3 DNA follows: TGTGCCAGCAGTTTGCGGGGTAGCTATGGCTACACCTTC.

This clone was detected a few times. J is TRBJ1-6 and V is TRBV3-1 (or the pseudogene TRBV3-2); 8 bases agree with TRBD1. The CDR3 is 15 residues long. Per germline, CDR1 LGHDT and CDR2 YNNKEL (reference sequence). Trimming removed 4 bases from V and 11 bases from J; junction bases left unmatched: 10. CDR3 sequence (DNA): TGTGCCAGCAGCCGACAGGGGACAATGGGTACACCCCTCCACTTT. Protein sequence: CASSRQGTMGTPLHF.

This clone was recorded a few times. V gene TRBV27 combines with J gene TRBJ2-3; 8 nucleotides agree with TRBD2. Germline trimming cut 6 bases from V and 2 bases from J; bases unmatched to any gene: 7. This CDR3 spans 15 amino acids. In germline, CDR1 is MNHEY, CDR2 SMNVEV (reference sequence). This CDR3 is CASSLLADPTDTQYF. The CDR3 nucleotides read TGTGCCAGCAGCCTACTAGCGGACCCCACAGATACGCAGTATTTT.

The rearrangement links TRBV28 to TRBJ1-1; 8 positions match TRBD1. The V gene's germline CDR1 is MDHEN and CDR2 SYDVKM. J was trimmed by 6 bases and V by 4 bases; bases with no gene match: 16. CDR3 size: 17 residues. DNA of the CDR3: TGTGCCAGCAGTTCCACAATCGGACAGGGCAGAGCCGCTGAAGCTTTCTTT. This codes for CASSSTIGQGRAAEAFF. Combining the CDR3 with reference TRBV28 and TRBJ1-1 gives the whole variable domain DVKVTQSSRYLVKRTGEKVFLECVQDMDHENMFWYRQDPGLGLRLIYFSYDVKMKEKGDIPEGYSVSREKKERFSLILESASTNQTSMYLCASSSTIGQGRAAEAFFGQGTRLTVV.

The chain links TRBV5-1 to TRBJ2-7; 7 positions agree with TRBD1. With 4 bases clipped from V and 0 bases from J, the junction kept 4 bases outside the gene matches. The germline V gene has CDR1 SGHRS and CDR2 YFSETQ. The CDR3 is made up of 14 amino acids. The CDR3 DNA sequence: TGCGCCAGCAGCGGGGACAGCGACTCCTACGAGCAGTACTTC. This gives the protein CASSGDSDSYEQYF. The full variable domain, rest sourced from reference TRBV5-1 and TRBJ2-7, is KAGVTQTPRYLIKTRGQQVTLSCSPISGHRSVSWYQQTPGQGLQFLFEYFSETQRNKGNFPGRFSGRQFSNSRSEMNVSTLELGDSALYLCASSGDSDSYEQYFGPGTRLTVT.

The chain employs TRBV30 and TRBJ2-5; TRBD1 matches 8 bases. This CDR3 region has 16 residues. Germline CDR1 reads GTSNPN; CDR2 reads SVGIG (reference sequence). Trimming at V came to 2 bases and at J to 5 bases, leaving 13 bases not matched to a gene. The CDR3 sequence: CAWSPFGQGPRETQYF. CDR3 nucleotides: TGTGCCTGGAGTCCCTTTGGACAGGGCCCGCGTGAGACCCAGTACTTC.

This chain joins TRBV4-1 and TRBJ2-7, with 9 bases aligning to TRBD2. The CDR3 is 14 residues long. V lost 4 bases to trimming and J lost 10 bases; unmatched junction nucleotides: 11. Germline V lookup: CDR1 MGHRA, CDR2 YSYEKL. The CDR3 DNA follows: TGCGCCAGCAGCCCTTCCGAGCTAGCGGGAACTCAGTACTTC. Protein sequence: CASSPSELAGTQYF.

This chain links TRBV11-2 with TRBJ2-2; D is perhaps TRBD1 (6 bases). V was clipped by 4 bases and J by 5 bases, with 8 bases between them. The CDR3 covers 13 residues. Germline lookup yields CDR1 SGHAT and CDR2 FQNNGV. CDR3 protein: CASSSQGTGELFF. CDR3 nucleotide sequence: TGTGCCAGCAGCTCACAGGGAACCGGGGAGCTGTTTTTT.

V and J are TRBV25-1 and TRBJ2-3, with a weak D call TRBD2 (6 bases). CDR1 MGHDK and CDR2 SYGVNS come from the germline V gene. CDR3 size: 17 residues. Trimming stripped 4 bases from V and 7 bases from J, with 24 bases between. CDR3 coding DNA: TGTGCCAGCAGTGGCCGGGACTCCTTTCGGGGGATAAATACGCAGTATTTT. It translates to CASSGRDSFRGINTQYF.

The J gene is TRBJ2-6, the V gene TRBV7-6, with a tentative D call TRBD1 (5 bases). Trimming took 2 bases from V and 2 from J, leaving 10 bases between them. Germline V gene sequence: CDR1 SGHVS, CDR2 FNYEAQ. This CDR3 region has 16 residues. The CDR3 coding sequence is TGTGCCAGCAGCTTATCGGCCAGGGCTGGGGCCAACGTCCTGACTTTC. This sequence encodes CASSLSARAGANVLTF.

V usage is TRBV28 and J usage is TRBJ1-2, with unresolved D. Trimming removed 6 bases from V and 8 bases from J, with 16 bases in between. CDR1 and CDR2 (germline): MDHEN, SYDVKM. This CDR3 is 13 amino acids long. The CDR3 nucleotides read TGTGCCAGCAGGTTACAGCGGACGGGGGGCTACACCTTC. It is translated as CASRLQRTGGYTF.

V and J are TRBV7-3 and TRBJ2-2, with D tentatively TRBD2 (6 bases). The CDR3 has 13 residues. Trimming took off 4 bases at V and 6 bases at J, with 9 bases between the two ends. Germline CDR1 is SGHTA and CDR2 is FQGTGA. This chain's CDR3 is CASSYGGAGELFF. The CDR3 DNA is TGTGCCAGCAGCTACGGAGGGGCCGGGGAGCTGTTTTTT.

This sequence joins TRBV5-1 and TRBJ2-1; TRBD2 agrees at 8 bases. The CDR3 runs to 18 residues. Germline V lookup: CDR1 SGHRS, CDR2 YFSETQ. V dropped 0 bases and J dropped 1; count of bases not matched to a gene: 9. CDR3 in amino acids: CASSLDPAGVLSYNEQFF. The CDR3 coding sequence is TGCGCCAGCAGCTTGGATCCAGCGGGAGTCCTATCCTACAATGAGCAGTTCTTC.

The genes are TRBV24-1 and TRBJ2-3; 9 bases are a match to TRBD2. Germline loops: CDR1 KGHDR, CDR2 SFDVKD. V lost 3 bases, J lost 5 bases, and 8 bases stayed unmatched. The CDR3 covers 16 residues. CDR3 nucleotides: TGTGCCACCAGTGATCCTATAGCGGGAGTTGGAGATACGCAGTATTTT. It specifies CATSDPIAGVGDTQYF.